This T cell receptor (beta chain) was captured by sequencing in a study of OX40 agonist ivuxolimab in advanced cancers. This clone has only a few counts. The protocol was immunoSEQ multiplex PCR, while the TCRdb copy is restricted to in-frame clones and leaves out a portion. Altogether 65,000 to 85,000 clones are present, nearly 85% being singletons, with the ten largest covering 6.5% to 8.5%. The specimen comprised CD4+ or CD8+ T cells sorted from blood, sampled in a trial of the OX40 agonist ivuxolimab. This receptor was obtained from an adult with an advanced solid tumor such as melanoma, head and neck, liver or kidney cancer.

CDR3 in DNA: TGTGCCAGCAGCCCGGTTATTAACACTGAAGCTTTCTTT. Amino acids: CASSPVINTEAFF. The V and J genes are TRBV7-2 and TRBJ1-1; D gene uncertain. The CDR3 is 13 amino acids. Trimming removed 5 bases from V and 2 bases from J, with 9 bases in between. Looked up from germline, CDR1 is SGHTA and CDR2 is FQGNSA.